What follows are 9 T cell receptor beta chains derived from one specimen sequenced in a study of blood T cells in healthy people across ages (dated by TCRdb to about 2015). The protocol used for the library was 5' RACE. These reads were obtained on an Illumina HiSeq 2500. A second PCR of about 7 to 12 cycles was run with a J-beta primer mix and a sample-barcoded 5' primer. The raw public reads went through TCRdb reprocessing: fastp at Q25, MiXCR clone calling, in-frame beta chains kept. Entries that share a CDR3 protein sequence are merged under the most common genes and DNA. This sample has some 800,000 distinct CDR3 sequences in its table, and 20% to 30% of those were observed once. The ten largest clonotypes hold 3.7% of the sample. The same sample was also studied in work on T cells of mothers and their children.

The sample consisted of blood. These receptors originate from a boy younger than 18 in good health.

On this clonotype: The junction departs from the called germline gene at one end, perhaps through a read error. V is TRBV12-3 or TRBV12-4 and J is TRBJ2-1, with 11 bases identical to TRBD2. CDR3 length: 17 amino acids. CDR3 protein: CASSFGALAGADNEQSF. The DNA for the CDR3 is TGTGCCAGCAGTTTTGGGGCACTAGCGGGGGCCGACAATGAGCAGTCCTTC.

This sequence joins TRBV5-1 and TRBJ1-1; no clear D gene. The CDR3 is made up of 15 amino acids. Trimming removed 3 bases at V and 1 base at J, with 13 bases between. Per germline, CDR1 SGHRS and CDR2 YFSETQ. CDR3 in amino acids: CASSWMTTENTEAFF. Written as DNA, the CDR3 is TGCGCCAGCAGCTGGATGACTACAGAGAACACTGAAGCTTTCTTT.

The chain combines TRBV12-3 or TRBV12-4 with TRBJ1-2, with 9 bases matching TRBD1. CDR3 length: 15 amino acids. J was trimmed by 2 bases and V by 5 bases; bases with no gene match: 6. CDR3 protein: CASSGPGQGNYGYTF. The CDR3 DNA reads as TGTGCCAGCAGTGGTCCGGGACAGGGAAACTATGGCTACACCTTC.

This clonotype was seen more than once but under ten times. An end of the junction differs from the germline gene, which may be a read error. The CDR3 here is CASAKGAGDPYEQCF. The CDR3 DNA is TGTGCCAGCGCGAAAGGGGCGGGCGATCCCTACGAGCAGTGCTTC. The chain carries TRBV6-1 and TRBJ2-7; D assignment may be TRBD1 or TRBD2 (5 bases each). Looked up from germline, CDR1 is MNHNS and CDR2 is SASEGT. The CDR3 has 15 amino acids.

This clonotype was seen more than once but under ten times. V and J are TRBV12-3 or TRBV12-4 and TRBJ2-1, with TRBD2 matching over 7 bases. This CDR3 is 13 amino acids long. After removal of 5 bases from V and 7 bases from J, the junction contained 5 bases not matched to a gene. The DNA for the CDR3 is TGTGCCAGCAGTCGAGCGGGGCGAAATGAGCAGTTCTTC. Its translation: CASSRAGRNEQFF.

This clonotype was observed a handful of times. The chain uses TRBV5-5 and TRBJ2-7; 8 positions match TRBD1. With V trimmed by 4 bases and J by 3 bases, 6 bases remained unmatched. The CDR3 covers 14 residues. Looked up from germline, CDR1 is SGHKS and CDR2 is YYEKEE (reference sequence). The CDR3 nucleotides are TGTGCCAGCAGCCCCCCGGGACAGGACTACGAGCAGTACTTC. Amino acid sequence: CASSPPGQDYEQYF.

This clonotype has a handful of counts. The chain recombines TRBV7-9 with TRBJ2-1; D unresolved. Between the trimmed V and J ends, which lost 2 bases and 5 bases, there was a span of 13 bases. Germline V gene sequence: CDR1 SEHNR, CDR2 FQNEAQ (reference sequence). The CDR3 spans 15 residues. CDR3 region: CASSLIQRGNNEQFF. CDR3 nucleotide sequence: TGTGCCAGCAGCTTAATTCAACGAGGTAACAATGAGCAGTTCTTC. The full variable domain, its missing parts supplied by reference TRBV7-9 and TRBJ2-1, is DTGVSQNPRHKITKRGQNVTFRCDPISEHNRLYWYRQTLGQGPEFLTYFQNEAQLEKSRLLSDRFSAERPKGSFSTLEIQRTEQGDSAMYLCASSLIQRGNNEQFFGPGTRLTVL.

This clonotype was seen more than once but under ten times. The chain recombines TRBV29-1 with TRBJ2-5; no definite D call. The J call may be mistaken, given a closer DNA end match to TRBJ2-1. This CDR3 is built from 11 residues. The germline CDR1 and CDR2 sequences are SQVTM and ANQGSEA. The CDR3 sequence is CSVEEVSEQFF. DNA for the CDR3: TGCAGCGTTGAAGAGGTTAGTGAGCAGTTCTTC.

The chain employs TRBV4-3 and TRBJ2-5, with TRBD2 matching over 10 bases. The CDR3 is 17 residues long. Unmatched junction bases numbered 7, after V lost 0 bases and J lost 3 bases. Germline V gene data show CDR1 as LGHNA and CDR2 as YSLEER. The CDR3 DNA sequence: TGCGCCAGCAGCCAAGAATCAAGCGGGGGGGCCGAAGAGACCCAGTACTTC. Protein: CASSQESSGGAEETQYF.